This TCR beta chain was sequenced in a study of monozygotic twins with cystic fibrosis. The CDR3 totals 15 residues. V lost 2 bases and J 0 bases, leaving 8 bases between the germline ends. CDR1 and CDR2 from the germline V gene are MNHNY and SVGAGI (reference sequence). With respect to this clone: What it binds is unknown.

The table came from immunoSEQ multiplex PCR; TCRdb's copy has only in-frame clones and leaves some out. Of some 30,000 clones in the sample, more than 85% are singletons; the top ten hold 0.8% to 1%. Study-level points and caveats: Nucleotide-identical clonotype sharing was significantly higher within monozygotic CF twin pairs than between unrelated CF individuals. Median Simpson clonality of approximately 0.0091 suggested naive T cells predominated.

The receptor's source is a girl aged 2-10 years with cystic fibrosis. Sequenced: blood. The rearrangement links TRBV6-6 to TRBJ1-5; D uncertain. CDR3 DNA sequence: TGTGCCAGCAGTTACGTAGGGAATAGCAATCAGCCCCAGCATTTT. It specifies CASSYVGNSNQPQHF.